Listed here are 27 T cell receptor beta chains from one sample, sequenced in a study of shared clonotypes between healthy human individuals. TCRdb keeps only in-frame clones here, not all; method: immunoSEQ multiplex PCR. The table has 1,100,000 or so clones, around 78% seen once; the top ten hold approximately 0.56%. The specimen sequenced was memory CD4+ T cells from PBMCs. Subset denoted: CD45RA-negative fraction. The receptors stem from a young man in good health. Some clones in this sample may be carry-over from other donors' samples.

This clone was seen more than once but under ten times. The chain recombines TRBV19 with TRBJ1-5; D uncertain. CDR1 and CDR2 from the germline V gene are LNHDA and SQIVND (reference sequence). V was pared by 5 bases and J by 7 bases, with 12 bases between. The CDR3 has 13 amino acids. The CDR3 reads CASSFAAAQPQHF. The CDR3 DNA reads as TGTGCCAGTAGTTTCGCGGCCGCCCAGCCCCAGCATTTT.

Worth noting for this clone: Other DNA sequences in the sample encode the same CDR3. This chain links TRBV9 with TRBJ1-3; D call uncertain. The CDR3 consists of 11 residues. V was cut by 2 bases and J by 4 bases, with 1 base left in between. Looked up from germline, CDR1 is SGDLS and CDR2 is YYNGEE. For the CDR3, the DNA is TGTGCCAGCAGCGTGGGAAACACCATATATTTT. Its protein is CASSVGNTIYF.

This chain connects TRBV28 to TRBJ2-3; D is unresolved. In germline, CDR1 is MDHEN, CDR2 SYDVKM. The V and J ends lost 5 bases and 0 bases respectively, with 15 bases between them. This CDR3 contains 16 residues. The CDR3 protein is CASSAVPAASTDTQYF. CDR3 DNA: TGTGCCAGCAGTGCTGTACCCGCTGCTAGCACAGATACGCAGTATTTT.

This chain uses TRBV5-4 with TRBJ2-2; TRBD1 matches at 8 bases. CDR1 and CDR2 from the germline V gene are SGHNT and YYREEE (reference sequence). Trimming cost V 5 bases and J 8 bases; bases outside gene matches: 8. The CDR3 is made up of 14 amino acids. CDR3: CASSPDRGQGELFF. In nucleotides, the CDR3 is TGTGCCAGCAGTCCCGACAGGGGACAGGGGGAGCTGTTTTTT.

CDR3 protein: CASSLSGVVGTEAFF. CDR3 nucleotide sequence: TGCGCCAGCAGCTTAAGCGGTGTAGTCGGGACTGAAGCTTTCTTT. The J gene is TRBJ1-1, the V gene TRBV5-1; D not certain. The germline gives CDR1 SGHRS, CDR2 YFSETQ. The CDR3 consists of 15 residues. V gave up 2 bases and J gave up 5 bases, with 16 bases separating them.

This chain joins TRBV7-2 and TRBJ2-1; maybe TRBD1 (6 bases). Germline V lookup: CDR1 SGHTA, CDR2 FQGNSA. The CDR3 length is 12 residues. The germline V and J ends were trimmed by 1 base and 13 bases, with 11 bases remaining between them. This CDR3 is CASSLVGAPQFF. The DNA for the CDR3 is TGTGCCAGCAGCTTAGTGGGGGCGCCACAGTTCTTC.

This clone appeared many times. This rearrangement joins TRBV7-9 to TRBJ1-3; tentatively, D is TRBD1 (5 bases). The CDR3 consists of 18 residues. The V gene's germline CDR1 is SEHNR and CDR2 FQNEAQ (reference sequence). The V end lost 3 bases, the J end lost 0 bases, and 18 bases lay between the germline ends. The CDR3 nucleotides read TGTGCCAGCAGCTTTCAGGGAGGGGCCCTAAGCTCTGGAAACACCATATATTTT. Its protein product is CASSFQGGALSSGNTIYF. Full variable domain (remainder filled in from reference TRBV7-9 and TRBJ1-3): DTGVSQNPRHKITKRGQNVTFRCDPISEHNRLYWYRQTLGQGPEFLTYFQNEAQLEKSRLLSDRFSAERPKGSFSTLEIQRTEQGDSAMYLCASSFQGGALSSGNTIYFGEGSWLTVV.

The rearrangement links TRBV7-9 to TRBJ1-4; weak D call: TRBD1 (6 bases). CDR1 and CDR2 (germline): SEHNR, FQNEAQ (reference sequence). V gave up 4 bases and J gave up 2 bases, with 8 bases separating them. This CDR3 contains 14 residues. The chain's CDR3 is CASSWQGTNEKLFF. Written as DNA, the CDR3 is TGTGCCAGCAGCTGGCAGGGGACTAATGAAAAACTGTTTTTT.

The J gene is TRBJ2-2, the V gene TRBV27; the D gene is possibly TRBD2 (5 bases). Germline V gene data show CDR1 as MNHEY and CDR2 as SMNVEV (reference sequence). Trimming removed 5 bases from V and 3 bases from J, with 16 bases in between. The CDR3 extends over 16 amino acids. CDR3 sequence reads: CASSPGMGRYTGELFF. The CDR3 DNA follows: TGTGCCAGCAGTCCGGGGATGGGAAGATACACCGGGGAGCTGTTTTTT.

A single count supports this clone. This chain uses TRBV2 with TRBJ2-7; the D is unclear. CDR3 length: 13 residues. V gave up 4 bases and J gave up 2 bases, with 9 bases separating them. Germline CDR1 and CDR2: SNHLY and FYNNEI. CDR3 loop: CASSAARAYEQYF. CDR3 bases: TGTGCCAGCAGTGCAGCTAGGGCCTACGAGCAGTACTTC.

V and J are TRBV5-1 and TRBJ1-4, with D uncertain. This CDR3 comprises 15 residues. CDR1 is SGHRS, CDR2 YFSETQ, per germline. V lost 4 bases and J lost 7, with 17 bases in between. The CDR3 sequence is CASSVETPEGEKLFF. CDR3 sequence (DNA): TGCGCCAGCAGCGTCGAAACACCAGAGGGTGAAAAACTGTTTTTT.

The rearrangement links TRBV7-2 to TRBJ2-5; no clear D. The CDR3 is 14 amino acids. V gave up 0 bases and J gave up 4 bases, with 9 bases separating them. Germline V CDR1 and CDR2: SGHTA, FQGNSA. The CDR3 DNA is TGTGCCAGCAGCTTAGCTAGGGTGGGAGAGACCCAGTACTTC. Protein sequence: CASSLARVGETQYF.

V usage is TRBV5-6 and J usage is TRBJ1-5, with a possible D match to TRBD1 (5 bases). Trimming stripped 4 bases from V and 2 bases from J, with 10 bases between. Germline V gives CDR1 SGHDT, CDR2 YYEEEE. The CDR3 covers 14 residues. CDR3 coding DNA: TGTGCCAGCAGCCGGGCGGGGCGCAATCAGCCCCAGCATTTT. Its protein is CASSRAGRNQPQHF. The full variable domain, with the rest looked up from reference TRBV5-6 and TRBJ1-5, is DAGVTQSPTHLIKTRGQQVTLRCSPKSGHDTVSWYQQALGQGPQFIFQYYEEEERQRGNFPDRFSGHQFPNYSSELNVNALLLGDSALYLCASSRAGRNQPQHFGDGTRLSIL.

The gene calls are TRBV28 and TRBJ1-5; D may be TRBD1 (5 bases). The CDR3 has 14 residues. Trimming stripped 8 bases from V and 7 bases from J, with 18 bases between. CDR1 and CDR2 from the germline V gene are MDHEN and SYDVKM. The CDR3 spells CASSTGPGLQPQHF. The CDR3 region has the DNA TGTGCCAGCTCGACGGGGCCCGGGTTGCAGCCCCAGCATTTT.

As to this clone: The same CDR3 also results from other DNA sequences found in this sample. The gene calls are TRBV28 and TRBJ2-7; 10 bases line up with TRBD1. Germline CDR1 MDHEN, CDR2 SYDVKM. Trimming took 2 bases from V and 4 from J; bases not matched to a gene: 5. The CDR3 contains 15 residues. This CDR3 is CASSLGDRGRYEQYF. As DNA, the CDR3 is TGTGCCAGCAGTTTAGGAGACAGGGGGCGATACGAGCAGTACTTC.

This chain connects TRBV28 to TRBJ2-7; 7 bases agree with TRBD2. The CDR3 runs 15 residues. V lost 7 bases and J lost 4; bases outside the gene matches: 13. The V gene's germline CDR1 is MDHEN and CDR2 SYDVKM. This CDR3 is CASTNGGSPLYEQYF. The CDR3 region has the DNA TGTGCCAGCACCAACGGCGGGAGCCCCCTTTACGAGCAGTACTTC.

J is TRBJ2-6 and V is TRBV29-1; D is unresolved. Germline CDR1 and CDR2: SQVTM and ANQGSEA. CDR3 length: 13 amino acids. Trimming took off 7 bases at V and 0 bases at J, with 7 bases between the two ends. The CDR3 protein is CSARSSGANVLTF. Here the CDR3 DNA reads TGCAGCGCCCGGAGCTCTGGGGCCAACGTCCTGACTTTC.

The V call is TRBV5-4, the J call TRBJ2-6, with D perhaps TRBD1 (5 bases). Trimming pared 4 bases from V and 0 bases from J, leaving 17 bases between. Germline V lookup: CDR1 SGHNT, CDR2 YYREEE (reference sequence). This CDR3 has 18 residues. As DNA, the CDR3 is TGTGCCAGCAGCCCCGCGACAGCAAAAGCCTCTGGGGCCAACGTCCTGACTTTC. Its protein product is CASSPATAKASGANVLTF.

V usage is TRBV14 and J usage is TRBJ2-7; TRBD2 matches at 13 bases. The CDR3 is made up of 17 amino acids. CDR1 and CDR2 (germline): SGHDN, FVKESK. With 4 bases clipped from V and 0 bases from J, the junction kept 6 bases outside the gene matches. CDR3 sequence (DNA): TGTGCCAGCAGCCCAGGTCGGACTAGCGGGAGCTCCTACGAGCAGTACTTC. This encodes CASSPGRTSGSSYEQYF.

The chain employs TRBV5-4 and TRBJ1-2; 7 bases match TRBD1. V shed 3 bases, J shed 2 bases, and the junction held 7 bases outside the gene matches. The germline CDR1 and CDR2 sequences are SGHNT and YYREEE (reference sequence). This CDR3 spans 15 amino acids. CDR3 DNA: TGTGCCAGCAGCTATAAACAACAGGGGAACTATGGCTACACCTTC. It codes for CASSYKQQGNYGYTF.

This rearrangement joins TRBV5-1 to TRBJ2-2; possibly TRBD2 for D (6 bases). The CDR3 is 14 residues long. Germline values: CDR1 SGHRS, CDR2 YFSETQ. Trimming shortened V by 7 bases and J by 0 bases, and 10 bases separated the two germline ends. For the CDR3, the DNA is TGCGCCAGCCGCGGGACCTCGAACACCGGGGAGCTGTTTTTT. It encodes CASRGTSNTGELFF.

A few counts support this clone. CDR3 DNA sequence: TGTGCCAGCAGTCGGGATCTTGGCCAGGGGGGACAGCCCCAGCATTTT. The encoded protein is CASSRDLGQGGQPQHF. The chain joins TRBV4-2 to TRBJ1-5, with 7 bases that match TRBD1. Germline V CDR1 and CDR2: LGHNA, YNFKEQ. This CDR3 contains 16 residues. The trim removed 6 bases at V and 7 bases at J, leaving 15 bases unmatched.

The chain joins TRBV28 to TRBJ1-3; D is unclear. Germline lookup yields CDR1 MDHEN and CDR2 SYDVKM. The CDR3 sequence is 14 residues long. V was cut by 6 bases and J by 2 bases, with 11 bases left in between. The CDR3 here is CASSISGAGNTIYF. The CDR3 region has the DNA TGTGCCAGCAGCATCTCCGGAGCTGGAAACACCATATATTTT.

For this clone: The same CDR3 is also encoded by other DNA sequences in this sample. CDR3 sequence: CAWSVGGSPLHF. The CDR3 DNA sequence: TGTGCCTGGAGTGTAGGGGGATCACCCCTCCACTTT. The gene calls are TRBV30 and TRBJ1-6, with D maybe TRBD1 (6 bases). This CDR3 is built from 12 residues. The V and J ends lost 0 bases and 10 bases respectively, with 7 bases between them. Germline values: CDR1 GTSNPN, CDR2 SVGIG (reference sequence).

The chain couples TRBV6-6 to TRBJ2-3; TRBD1 is a possible D gene (5 bases). The germline CDR1 and CDR2 sequences are MNHNY and SVGAGI (reference sequence). V lost 8 bases and J lost 1, with 10 bases in between. The CDR3 has 13 residues. CDR3 region: CASSGWGTDTQYF. The CDR3 DNA follows: TGTGCCAGCTCAGGGTGGGGCACAGATACGCAGTATTTT.

This clone came up a few times. V is TRBV28 and J is TRBJ2-1; TRBD1 might be the D (6 bases). Germline assignment: CDR1 MDHEN and CDR2 SYDVKM. The V gene lost 7 bases and the J gene lost 3 bases, with 16 bases spanning the gap. The CDR3 covers 15 residues. CDR3 nucleotides: TGTGCCAGCATAGTGGTAGGGGGTATCTACAATGAGCAGTTCTTC. This encodes CASIVVGGIYNEQFF.

This clone was counted a single time. J is TRBJ1-2 and V is TRBV28, with TRBD1 as a possible D gene (6 bases). With 5 bases removed from V and 6 bases from J, the gap between germline ends came to 16 bases. The CDR3 sequence is 14 residues long. Germline CDR1 reads MDHEN; CDR2 reads SYDVKM. CDR3 DNA: TGTGCCAGCAGTATGAGACAGGATCCTAATGGCTACACCTTC. This encodes CASSMRQDPNGYTF.